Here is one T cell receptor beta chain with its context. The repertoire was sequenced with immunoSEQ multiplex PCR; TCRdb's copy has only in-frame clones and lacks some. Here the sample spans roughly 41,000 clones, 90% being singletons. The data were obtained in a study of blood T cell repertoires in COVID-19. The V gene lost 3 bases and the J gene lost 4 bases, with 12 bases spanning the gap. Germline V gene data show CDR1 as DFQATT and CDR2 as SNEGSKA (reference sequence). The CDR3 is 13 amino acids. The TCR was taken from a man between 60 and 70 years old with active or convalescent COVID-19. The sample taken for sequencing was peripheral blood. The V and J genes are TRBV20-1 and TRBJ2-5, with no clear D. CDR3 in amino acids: CSASPKPRETQYF. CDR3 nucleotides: TGCAGTGCTAGTCCTAAGCCCCGAGAGACCCAGTACTTC.